This T cell receptor (beta chain) stems from a study of OX40 agonist ivuxolimab in advanced cancers. As for the study more broadly: Ivuxolimab, which targeted the costimulatory receptor OX40 (CD134), was an agonistic, fully human IgG2 monoclonal antibody. The point of sequencing TCRbeta in the periphery was to test whether ivuxolimab changed TCR sequence diversity and drove clonal T-cell expansion. Patients were allowed to have had prior anti-PD-1, anti-PD-L1 or anti-CTLA-4 therapy, and approximately 41% of the dose-escalation patients had previously received checkpoint inhibitors. In the dose-escalation cohort, 82.7% of patients were male, and the mean age was approximately 60 years, with a range of about 20 to 90. Among the roughly 54 dose-escalation patients, about 19 had hepatocellular carcinoma, 15 or so melanoma, 9 renal cell carcinoma and 9 head and neck cancer. The paper reports the monotherapy dose-escalation portion (N of about 54 patients) of the phase I ivuxolimab trial. Intravenous ivuxolimab was administered to patients every 2 weeks at six dose levels: 0.01, 0.1, 0.3, 1.5, 3 and 10 mg/kg. Three dose-escalation patients achieved partial responses, one with hepatocellular carcinoma and two with cutaneous melanoma. Results and caveats for the whole study, not just this receptor: Which antigens the clonally expanded peripheral T cells were specific for was not determined. Clonal expansion of both CD4+ and CD8+ blood T cells was observed from baseline to week 6 at doses 0.1 to 3.0 mg/kg. In the 0.1-3.0 mg/kg groups, partial responders had among the lowest normalized peripheral clonal expansion, particularly in CD8+ T cells. Low levels of normalized T-cell clonal expansion were also seen in some nonresponding patients. After ivuxolimab, more expanded clones were found on average in CD8+ T cells than in CD4+ T cells.

Genomic DNA was isolated from the sorted cells so that the TCRbeta CDR3 region could be sequenced. The immunoSEQ Assay was used to sequence the TCRbeta CDR3 regions. TCRdb limited this immuneACCESS table to in-frame rearrangements with V and J called. A share of clones is missing; checked studies link under half to unresolved V genes, and the rest is unexplained. The sample records more than 85,000 clones, 70% to 85% of which are singletons. The ten largest clones represent about 1.5% of the sample. The trial excluded patients who had a history of autoimmune disease or who were on systemic immunosuppression. Peripheral blood for TCR sequencing was drawn from every dose cohort at baseline, at cycle 4 day 1 and at cycle 7 day 1. Samples were obtained from an open-label, multicenter, first-in-human phase I dose-escalation trial of ivuxolimab. Adults with locally advanced or metastatic head and neck squamous cell, hepatocellular, melanoma or renal cell carcinoma were enrolled in the trial. Before TCR sequencing, CD4+ T cells and CD8+ T cells were sorted from peripheral blood as separate populations.

From a lookup of the germline V gene, CDR1 and CDR2 are SGHRS and YFSETQ. Including cysteine and phenylalanine, the CDR3 has 13 amino acids. CDR3 DNA only is kept here, 39 bases in frame from base 1. Germline trimming amounts to 2 bases on V and 12 bases on J, with 8 as the count of junction bases outside the gene matches. A note on this clone: The antigen this receptor binds is unknown. Base qualities are not recorded, but no much larger clone differs from it by a single base.

This sequence originates from an adult with an advanced solid tumor such as melanoma, head and neck, liver or kidney cancer. The sequenced sample was CD4+ or CD8+ T cells sorted from blood, obtained in a trial of the OX40 agonist ivuxolimab. The V and J genes are TRBV5-1 and TRBJ1-3, with 7 bases in between that match TRBD1. The nucleotides read TGCGCCAGCAGCTTCGGACAGGAGAGCATCATATATTTT. It is translated as CASSFGQESIIYF.